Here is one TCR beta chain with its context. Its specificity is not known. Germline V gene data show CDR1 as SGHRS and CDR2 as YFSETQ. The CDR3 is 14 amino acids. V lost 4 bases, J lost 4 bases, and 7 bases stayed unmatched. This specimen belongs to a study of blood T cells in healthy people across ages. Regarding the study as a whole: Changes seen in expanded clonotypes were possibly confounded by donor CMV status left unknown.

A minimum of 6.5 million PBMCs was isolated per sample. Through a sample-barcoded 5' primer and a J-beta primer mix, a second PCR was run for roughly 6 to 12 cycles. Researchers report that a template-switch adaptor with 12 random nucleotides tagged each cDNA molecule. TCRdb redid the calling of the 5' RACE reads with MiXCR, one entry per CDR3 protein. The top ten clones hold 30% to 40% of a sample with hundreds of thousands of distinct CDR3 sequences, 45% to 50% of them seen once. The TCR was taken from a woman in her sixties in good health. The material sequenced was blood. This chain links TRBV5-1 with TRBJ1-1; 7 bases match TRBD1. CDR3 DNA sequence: TGCGCCAGCAGCGTGACAGGGTGGAGCACTGAAGCTTTCTTT. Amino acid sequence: CASSVTGWSTEAFF. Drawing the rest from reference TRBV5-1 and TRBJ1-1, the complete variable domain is KAGVTQTPRYLIKTRGQQVTLSCSPISGHRSVSWYQQTPGQGLQFLFEYFSETQRNKGNFPGRFSGRQFSNSRSEMNVSTLELGDSALYLCASSVTGWSTEAFFGQGTRLTVV.